The text below deals with one TCR beta chain. Its antigen is as yet unknown. Each donor was healthy, and each was a bone marrow donor. The PCR was carried out with 60 Vbeta primers and 13 Jbeta primers. Using immunoSEQ multiplex PCR, the repertoire was profiled, and TCRdb retains in-frame clones only, with some absent. The sample yields more than 150,000 clones, roughly 75% seen once. This sample was included in a study of cytomegalovirus exposure and HLA in healthy donors. Study-wide results and limits: The authors assumed roughly uniform sequencing depth across donors for presence/absence analyses. Later on, a genetic analysis was performed. It linked a missense variant in DCLRE1C with V- and J-gene trimming of TCR beta. The records held CMV serostatus as the only immune exposure information.

The sample was PBMCs. The sequence was obtained from a woman under 40 in good health and CMV-seronegative.

CDR3 region: CASSSLTERDRGQETQYF. The CDR3 bases are TGTGCCAGCAGCTCACTCACCGAACGGGACAGGGGACAAGAGACCCAGTACTTC. This sequence joins TRBV7-9 and TRBJ2-5; TRBD1 matches at 10 bases. Germline V gene lookup returns CDR1 SEHNR and CDR2 FQNEAQ (reference sequence). Trimming at V came to 4 bases and at J to 2 bases, leaving 13 bases not matched to a gene. CDR3 length: 18 residues.